This is a list of T cell receptor beta chains from one sample in a study of blood T cells in healthy people across ages. TCRdb reprocessed the 5' RACE reads via MiXCR and lists one record per CDR3 protein. The table includes 700,000 or so distinct CDR3 sequences, about 24% detected once. Sequenced material: blood. All receptors derive from a man in his 70s in good health. The conserved cysteine and the conserved F or W are not part of the CDR3 here. Fields, in order: V gene, J gene, CDR3 protein.

V gene: TRBV10-3
J gene: TRBJ2-1
CDR3 protein: ATKAGDTYNEQF

V gene: TRBV5-1
J gene: TRBJ2-3
CDR3 protein: ASSWRDSGDTQY

V gene: TRBV29-1
J gene: TRBJ2-5
CDR3 protein: SVEGREETQY

V gene: TRBV12-3/TRBV12-4
J gene: TRBJ1-2
CDR3 protein: ASTPLI

V gene: TRBV6-5
J gene: TRBJ1-4
CDR3 protein: ASGSPDRAEEKLF

V gene: TRBV28
J gene: TRBJ2-1
CDR3 protein: ASSDAGRPNNEQF

V gene: TRBV4-3
J gene: TRBJ2-1
CDR3 protein: ASSQEGLADYNEQF

V gene: TRBV12-3/TRBV12-4
J gene: TRBJ2-2
CDR3 protein: ASSTSGETNTGELF

V gene: TRBV7-2
J gene: TRBJ2-5
CDR3 protein: ASSLAWRQETQY

V gene: TRBV6-1
J gene: TRBJ1-1
CDR3 protein: AAKENTEAF

V gene: TRBV7-2
J gene: TRBJ2-4
CDR3 protein: ASSTAEVKNIQY

V gene: TRBV7-2
J gene: TRBJ2-3
CDR3 protein: ASSSGTHPDTQY

V gene: TRBV5-6
J gene: TRBJ2-3
CDR3 protein: ASKGGPQQY

V gene: TRBV10-3
J gene: TRBJ2-5
CDR3 protein: AISRTVQETQY

V gene: TRBV18
J gene: TRBJ1-4
CDR3 protein: ASSRGPSEKLF

V gene: TRBV29-1
J gene: TRBJ2-5
CDR3 protein: SVEPIAGGEETQY

V gene: TRBV7-8
J gene: .
CDR3 protein: ASSSQSAGEQY

V gene: TRBV6-6
J gene: TRBJ2-3
CDR3 protein: ATEPGGTDTQY

V gene: TRBV11-2
J gene: TRBJ2-2
CDR3 protein: ASSLTGVETGELF

V gene: TRBV4-2
J gene: TRBJ1-1
CDR3 protein: ASSHAATTEAF

V gene: TRBV12-3/TRBV12-4
J gene: TRBJ2-1
CDR3 protein: ASSLGMWRNEQF

V gene: TRBV6-6
J gene: TRBJ1-4
CDR3 protein: ASSPGRDEKLF

V gene: TRBV29-1
J gene: TRBJ1-3
CDR3 protein: SVVITGGSGNTIY

V gene: TRBV5-1
J gene: TRBJ2-3
CDR3 protein: ASSLGDETDTQY

V gene: TRBV4-2
J gene: TRBJ1-3
CDR3 protein: ASSQDLSTGPKWVTIY

V gene: TRBV29-1
J gene: TRBJ2-5
CDR3 protein: SVLEDRVIQETQY

V gene: TRBV19
J gene: TRBJ2-1
CDR3 protein: ASRNGGYNEQF

V gene: TRBV6-2/TRBV6-3
J gene: TRBJ2-1
CDR3 protein: ASSYWTSINNEQF

V gene: TRBV5-1
J gene: TRBJ1-2
CDR3 protein: ASSLETGRYGYT

V gene: TRBV7-2
J gene: TRBJ2-3
CDR3 protein: ASSGPIGTSVTDTQY

V gene: TRBV30
J gene: TRBJ2-1
CDR3 protein: AWIRGSGSYNEQF

V gene: TRBV5-1
J gene: TRBJ2-4
CDR3 protein: ASSFLLAGGLAKNIQY

V gene: TRBV5-1
J gene: TRBJ2-3
CDR3 protein: ASSFKGSLTDTQY

V gene: TRBV14
J gene: TRBJ2-1
CDR3 protein: ASSQGQDWGNEQF

V gene: TRBV2
J gene: TRBJ2-1
CDR3 protein: ASHRDSYNEQF

V gene: TRBV18
J gene: TRBJ1-2
CDR3 protein: ASSPLRENYT

V gene: TRBV7-9
J gene: TRBJ2-3
CDR3 protein: ASSHQGQGITDTQY

V gene: TRBV2
J gene: TRBJ2-3
CDR3 protein: ASSPSGGKTDTQY

V gene: TRBV6-1
J gene: TRBJ2-1
CDR3 protein: ASSEGWGSYNEQF

V gene: TRBV20-1
J gene: TRBJ2-7
CDR3 protein: SARPTGIGYEQY

V gene: TRBV7-2
J gene: .
CDR3 protein: ASSFSSLRETQY

V gene: TRBV5-6
J gene: TRBJ2-3
CDR3 protein: ASSGTSGISTDTQY

V gene: TRBV5-5
J gene: TRBJ2-2
CDR3 protein: ASSSGQGSNTGELF

V gene: TRBV20-1
J gene: TRBJ1-1
CDR3 protein: SARDSDRQNTEAF

V gene: TRBV13
J gene: TRBJ1-1
CDR3 protein: ASSSRGGEAF

V gene: TRBV6-1
J gene: TRBJ2-1
CDR3 protein: ASSVEGHPYNEQF

V gene: TRBV12-3/TRBV12-4
J gene: TRBJ2-7
CDR3 protein: ASSLRSGGNYEQY

V gene: TRBV19
J gene: TRBJ1-6
CDR3 protein: ASRDNSPLH

V gene: TRBV6-1
J gene: TRBJ2-7
CDR3 protein: ASKLNRDRYYEQY

V gene: TRBV28
J gene: TRBJ2-1
CDR3 protein: ASSPFDRGGSYNEQF

V gene: TRBV10-2
J gene: TRBJ2-3
CDR3 protein: ASSGLAGEMQY

V gene: TRBV12-3/TRBV12-4
J gene: TRBJ2-3
CDR3 protein: ASSLDLSGNAQY

V gene: TRBV6-6
J gene: TRBJ1-4
CDR3 protein: AGRGAKLF

V gene: TRBV4-1
J gene: .
CDR3 protein: ASSQGLDTTDEQY